This T cell receptor beta chain was profiled in a study of radiation and T cells in renal cell carcinoma. Overall study findings and caveats: Without pretreatment biopsies, baseline tumor clonotype presence was undetermined.

The length of the CDR3 is 11 residues. Per the germline V gene, CDR1 is DFQATT and CDR2 is SNEGSKA (reference sequence). With 0 bases removed from V and 6 bases from J, the gap between germline ends came to 5 bases. Comments on this clone: Antigen specificity is unknown.

The method was immunoSEQ multiplex PCR; TCRdb's version includes in-frame clones alone and lacks a portion of them. The table includes some 120,000 clones, around 80% detected once. Time point given: baseline pretreatment blood. Treatment denoted: 15 Gy SBRT to primary tumor, nephrectomy 4 weeks later. After SBRT, blood was collected at 2 and 4 weeks, plus baseline. Specimen: blood, collected from a patient whose treatment included radiotherapy and nephrectomy. This TCR was sampled from a woman aged 60 to 75 with renal cell carcinoma. This chain uses TRBV20-1 with TRBJ2-5; unclear D gene. For the CDR3, the DNA is TGCAGTGCTAGAGATCAGCAGACCCAGTACTTC. This sequence encodes CSARDQQTQYF.